The 14 T cell receptor beta chains below come from one sample, sequenced in a study of blood T cell repertoires in COVID-19. Sequencing was performed with immunoSEQ multiplex PCR; in TCRdb, only in-frame clones are kept and a portion is missing. The data contain about 370,000 clones, 80% to 90% of them singletons. Material for sequencing was peripheral blood. These TCRs come from a woman in her 30s with COVID-19, enrolled during active disease.

The rearrangement links TRBV4-2 to TRBJ2-6, with no clear D. Germline V gene sequence: CDR1 LGHNA, CDR2 YNFKEQ. The CDR3 is made up of 18 amino acids. V lost 1 base and J lost 3, with 16 bases in between. Here the CDR3 reads CASSQAQRSFDGANVLTF. The DNA for the CDR3 is TGTGCCAGCAGCCAAGCGCAGCGCTCCTTCGATGGGGCCAACGTCCTGACTTTC.

The chain links TRBV6-5 to TRBJ2-3; D is perhaps TRBD1 (6 bases). The CDR3 runs to 16 residues. From germline, CDR1 is MNHEY and CDR2 SVGAGI. V was cut by 3 bases and J by 6 bases, with 19 bases left in between. The chain's CDR3 is CASSYQGTSIGDTQYF. In DNA form, the CDR3 reads TGTGCCAGCAGTTATCAGGGGACATCCATTGGTGATACGCAGTATTTT.

The V and J genes are TRBV5-4 and TRBJ2-3; the D gene is possibly TRBD1 (5 bases). V dropped 4 bases and J dropped 2 bases, with 11 bases sitting between them. The CDR3 extends over 14 amino acids. Germline loops: CDR1 SGHNT, CDR2 YYREEE (reference sequence). The CDR3 DNA reads TGTGCCAGCAGCGTCCAGGGTTTCACAGATACGCAGTATTTT. Translated: CASSVQGFTDTQYF.

The gene calls are TRBV10-3 and TRBJ1-3; no definite D call. V was pared by 3 bases and J by 0 bases, with 12 bases between. Germline lookup yields CDR1 ENHRY and CDR2 SYGVKD. The CDR3 extends over 16 amino acids. CDR3 in DNA: TGTGCCATCAGTGAAACTCCAGGATCCTCTGGAAACACCATATATTTT. It translates to CAISETPGSSGNTIYF.

The chain joins TRBV24-1 to TRBJ2-1; D not resolved. Trimming cost V 9 bases and J 4 bases, with 6 bases left between them. The CDR3 has 11 residues. Germline CDR1 reads KGHDR; CDR2 reads SFDVKD. The CDR3 region is CATSQYNEQFF. CDR3 DNA: TGTGCCACCTCCCAGTACAATGAGCAGTTCTTC.

The rearrangement joins TRBV11-3 to TRBJ2-1; 10 nucleotides agree with TRBD2. This CDR3 comprises 15 residues. Germline V gene sequence: CDR1 SGHNT, CDR2 YENEEA. V lost 5 bases and J lost 4; bases outside the gene matches: 5. The CDR3 nucleotides are TGTGCCAGCAGCACCAGGACTAGCGGTTACAATGAGCAGTTCTTC. Translated, it gives CASSTRTSGYNEQFF.

The chain links TRBV19 to TRBJ1-5; unclear D gene. The germline gives CDR1 LNHDA, CDR2 SQIVND (reference sequence). Trimming pared 3 bases from V and 5 bases from J, leaving 11 bases between. The CDR3 contains 14 residues. The CDR3 DNA reads as TGTGCCAGTAGTATGGATCTGGAGTATCAGCCCCAGCATTTT. It translates to CASSMDLEYQPQHF.

The V call is TRBV5-6, the J call TRBJ2-7; 11 bases fit TRBD2. Trimming at V came to 7 bases and at J to 2 bases, leaving 2 bases not matched to a gene. Germline lookup yields CDR1 SGHDT and CDR2 YYEEEE. This CDR3 spans 13 amino acids. Written as DNA, the CDR3 is TGTGCCAGCCAACTAGCGGGGGCCTACGAGCAGTACGTC. As protein: CASQLAGAYEQYV.

The V call is TRBV7-9, the J call TRBJ1-1; 7 bases are shared with TRBD1. Germline trimming cut 5 bases from V and 1 base from J; bases unmatched to any gene: 7. The CDR3 has 15 residues. Germline V gene sequence: CDR1 SEHNR, CDR2 FQNEAQ (reference sequence). In DNA form, the CDR3 reads TGTGCCAGCAGCCAACTGACAGGGTCGAACACTGAAGCTTTCTTT. It translates to CASSQLTGSNTEAFF.

The CDR3: CASQGDGNTEAFF. In nucleotides, the CDR3 is TGTGCCAGTCAGGGCGACGGGAACACTGAAGCTTTCTTT. The chain couples TRBV9 to TRBJ1-1; possible D gene TRBD1, 5 bases. In germline, CDR1 is SGDLS, CDR2 YYNGEE. This CDR3 is 13 amino acids long. The germline V and J ends were trimmed by 8 bases and 1 base, with 12 bases remaining between them. Full variable domain (rest looked up from reference TRBV9 and TRBJ1-1): DSGVTQTPKHLITATGQRVTLRCSPRSGDLSVYWYQQSLDQGLQFLIQYYNGEERAKGNILERFSAQQFPDLHSELNLSSLELGDSALYFCASQGDGNTEAFFGQGTRLTVV.

V gene TRBV5-3 combines with J gene TRBJ2-1; TRBD2 matches at 8 bases. TRBV5-3 is sorted into the ORF group, with uncertain function. The CDR3 has 16 residues. With 4 bases clipped from V and 2 bases from J, the junction kept 8 bases outside the gene matches. The CDR3 region has the DNA TGTGCCAGAAGCCTGATTTCGGGGGGGACCTACAATGAGCAGTTCTTC. This gives the protein CARSLISGGTYNEQFF.

Concerning this clone: The same CDR3 arises from other DNA sequences in this sample as well. The rearrangement joins TRBV24-1 to TRBJ1-5; tentatively, D is TRBD1 (5 bases). V was shortened by 2 bases and J by 5 bases, with 9 bases between the two germline ends. Germline CDR1 KGHDR, CDR2 SFDVKD. CDR3 length: 14 residues. The CDR3 region is CATSDSTGYQPQHF. In DNA, the CDR3 is TGTGCCACCAGTGATTCCACAGGTTATCAGCCCCAGCATTTT.

V usage is TRBV27 and J usage is TRBJ1-5; a possible D gene is TRBD1 (5 bases). The CDR3 consists of 14 residues. The germline V gene encodes CDR1 MNHEY and CDR2 SMNVEV (reference sequence). Between the trimmed V and J ends, which lost 5 bases and 2 bases, there was a span of 10 bases. The CDR3 DNA reads as TGTGCCAGCAGTCAGGGTGCGGGCAATCAGCCCCAGCATTTT. Protein sequence: CASSQGAGNQPQHF.

This clone was picked up one time. The rearrangement joins TRBV7-8 to TRBJ2-3; 9 bases are shared with TRBD1. The germline V gene has CDR1 SGHVS and CDR2 FQNEAQ. Trimming at V came to 3 bases and at J to 2 bases, leaving 12 bases not matched to a gene. The CDR3 length is 18 residues. CDR3 nucleotide sequence: TGTGCCAGCAGCTTGCCCGGGACAGGGAAGGGTTCCACAGATACGCAGTATTTT. It codes for CASSLPGTGKGSTDTQYF.